Listed below are T cell receptor beta chains from one sample, sequenced in a study of T cells in Graves' hyperthyroidism and ophthalmopathy. Each CDR3 protein gets one entry after TCRdb re-called the multiplex PCR reads with MiXCR. The profile shows hundreds of thousands of distinct CDR3 sequences, 20% of them singletons. The sample was blood. Every receptor here comes from a man aged 35 to 55 with Graves' ophthalmopathy. Each CDR3 is given with its conserved first and last residue. A D gene is named only where the DNA matches it firmly. Some rows have no size entry. The others give once, few or many, or a class for an expanded clone.

TRBD2,many,TRBJ2-7,TRBV11-2,CASSHGAGGPYEQYF,TGTGCCAGCAGTCATGGGGCGGGGGGGCCGTACGAGCAGTACTTC
NA,NA,TRBJ2-3,TRBV5-1,CASSLGESTQYF,TGCGCCAGCAGCTTGGGGGAATCAACGCAGTATTTT
TRBD2,many,TRBJ2-7,TRBV2,CASTGLTVNEQYF,TGTGCCAGCACGGGACTAACCGTCAACGAGCAGTACTTC
NA,NA,TRBJ1-2,TRBV20-1,CSARDQPASYGYTF,TGCAGTGCTAGAGATCAGCCAGCTTCCTATGGCTACACCTTC
TRBD2,few,TRBJ2-2,TRBV24-1,CATSEPLAGGLDTGELFF,TGTGCCACCAGTGAACCCTTGGCGGGAGGATTGGACACCGGGGAGCTGTTTTTT
NA,NA,TRBJ2-3,TRBV20-1,CSASGALSTDTQYF,TGCAGTGCTAGCGGGGCACTAAGCACAGATACGCAGTATTTT
TRBD1,many,TRBJ2-3,TRBV11-2,CASSLLTGVVDTQYF,TGTGCCAGCAGCTTATTGACAGGGGTGGTAGATACGCAGTATTTT
TRBD1,NA,TRBJ1-5,TRBV28,CASSFDRENQPQHF,TGTGCCAGCAGTTTTGACAGGGAAAATCAGCCCCAGCATTTT
TRBD2,NA,TRBJ2-3,TRBV4-3,CASSLGLAGGRTDTQYF,TGCGCCAGCAGCCTAGGACTAGCGGGAGGACGGACAGATACGCAGTATTTT
NA,NA,TRBJ2-3,TRBV6-5,CASSYEGGSQVGTDTQYF,TGTGCCAGCAGTTACGAAGGCGGGTCCCAGGTGGGCACAGATACGCAGTATTTT
NA,NA,TRBJ2-2,TRBV6-1,CASNKGPGELFF,TGTGCCAGCAATAAGGGGCCCGGGGAGCTGTTTTTT
NA,once,TRBJ2-5,TRBV29-1,CSVDSGVETQYF,TGCAGCGTTGACTCAGGGGTAGAGACCCAGTACTTC
TRBD1,NA,TRBJ2-6,TRBV19,CASRTGVSLSGANVLTF,TGTGCCAGCCGGACAGGGGTTTCCCTCTCTGGGGCCAACGTCCTGACTTTC
TRBD1,NA,TRBJ1-1,TRBV7-9,CASSSNPGQALNTEAFF,TGTGCCAGCAGCTCAAACCCGGGACAGGCGTTGAACACTGAAGCTTTCTTT
TRBD2,few,TRBJ2-1,TRBV4-2,CASSQALAGGSREQFF,TGTGCCAGCAGCCAAGCTCTAGCGGGGGGGAGTCGTGAGCAGTTCTTC
NA,many,TRBJ1-2,TRBV3-1,CASSQRPGAAYGYTF,TGTGCCAGCAGCCAACGCCCGGGGGCGGCGTATGGCTACACCTTC
NA,few,TRBJ2-1,TRBV11-2,CASSPTAGSYNEQFF,TGTGCCAGCAGCCCAACCGCAGGCTCCTACAATGAGCAGTTCTTC
NA,few,TRBJ1-1,TRBV19,CASSIGTRAEAFF,TGTGCCAGTAGTATTGGGACGCGGGCTGAAGCTTTCTTT
TRBD2,NA,TRBJ2-7,TRBV7-9,CASSLRLAATSYEQYF,TGTGCCAGCAGCCTAAGACTAGCGGCCACCTCCTACGAGCAGTACTTC
NA,many,TRBJ2-7,TRBV3-1,CASSQATRLSSYEQYF,TGTGCCAGCAGCCAAGCTACAAGATTATCCTCCTACGAGCAGTACTTC
NA,few,TRBJ2-3,TRBV7-9,CASRTRADTQYF,TGTGCCAGCAGAACGAGGGCAGATACGCAGTATTTT
TRBD2,few,TRBJ2-1,TRBV18,CASSPRTSGRISYNEQFF,TGTGCCAGCTCACCACGAACTAGCGGGAGGATCTCCTACAATGAGCAGTTCTTC
NA,NA,TRBJ1-2,TRBV5-8,CASSVGSRANGYTF,TGTGCCAGCAGTGTGGGTTCGAGGGCGAATGGCTACACCTTC
NA,NA,TRBJ2-5,TRBV7-7,CASSPRDLGETQYF,TGTGCTAGCAGCCCAAGGGACCTTGGGGAGACCCAGTACTTC
NA,many,TRBJ2-5,TRBV28,CASSSMFGTQYF,TGTGCCAGCAGTTCAATGTTCGGGACCCAGTACTTC
NA,few,TRBJ2-7,TRBV20-1,CSVRRLSSYEQYF,TGCAGTGTGCGGCGGCTCAGCTCCTACGAGCAGTACTTC
NA,many,TRBJ2-2,TRBV7-2,CASSLVGGSGELFF,TGTGCCAGCAGCTTAGTCGGGGGATCCGGGGAGCTGTTTTTT
NA,NA,TRBJ2-6,TRBV6-2/TRBV6-3,CATISTGSGANVLTF,TGTGCCACCATATCCACAGGCTCTGGGGCCAACGTCCTGACTTTC
TRBD2,few,TRBJ2-1,TRBV6-2/TRBV6-3,CATLLAGGSYNEQFF,TGTGCCACTCTCTTAGCGGGGGGGTCCTACAATGAGCAGTTCTTC
NA,few,TRBJ1-3,TRBV3-1,CASSQRVSGNTIYF,TGTGCCAGCAGCCAAAGGGTCTCTGGAAACACCATATATTTT
NA,many,TRBJ2-7,TRBV6-1,CASRTLRYEQYF,TGTGCCAGCAGGACCCTGCGCTACGAGCAGTACTTC
NA,NA,TRBJ2-7,TRBV30,CAWSLGDEQYF,TGTGCCTGGAGCCTAGGTGACGAGCAGTACTTC
NA,few,TRBJ1-2,TRBV30,CAWGLRGQPYGYTF,TGTGCCTGGGGTCTCCGGGGTCAGCCCTATGGCTACACCTTC
NA,NA,TRBJ1-5,TRBV15,CATSRDGLAGLSNQPQHF,TGTGCCACCAGCAGAGATGGCCTGGCAGGGTTGTCCAATCAGCCCCAGCATTTT
TRBD1,NA,TRBJ2-1,TRBV5-1,CASSLGGQGAKFF,TGCGCCAGCAGCTTGGGGGGGCAGGGGGCCAAGTTCTTC
TRBD1,many,TRBJ2-7,TRBV20-1,CSARGQGNYEQYF,TGCAGTGCTAGAGGACAGGGAAACTACGAGCAGTACTTC
NA,NA,TRBJ2-7,TRBV25-1,CASSEVVNSYEQYF,TGTGCCAGCAGTGAAGTAGTCAATTCCTACGAGCAGTACTTC
NA,NA,TRBJ2-1,TRBV5-1,CTSSQTLAGGNEQFF,TGCACCAGCAGCCAAACACTAGCAGGGGGCAATGAGCAGTTCTTC
NA,NA,TRBJ1-1,TRBV12-5,CASGLVYTEAFF,TGTGCTAGTGGTTTGGTATACACTGAAGCTTTCTTT
TRBD2,many,TRBJ2-1,TRBV2,CASSERVTSENNEQFF,TGTGCCAGCAGTGAACGAGTGACTAGCGAGAACAATGAGCAGTTCTTC
NA,NA,TRBJ1-1,TRBV30,CAWSSWGGMNTEAFF,TGTGCCTGGAGTTCTTGGGGGGGTATGAACACTGAAGCTTTCTTT
NA,many,TRBJ2-1,TRBV7-2,CASSYRGGPIVGNEQFF,TGTGCCAGCAGCTACCGAGGGGGGCCCATCGTAGGCAATGAGCAGTTCTTC
TRBD2,NA,TRBJ2-2,TRBV7-8,CASSPSGTSGRYGELFF,TGTGCCAGCAGTCCTTCCGGGACTAGCGGGAGATACGGGGAGCTGTTTTTT
NA,few,TRBJ1-1,TRBV30,CAWSPWNTEAFF,TGTGCCTGGAGTCCCTGGAACACTGAAGCTTTCTTT
NA,few,TRBJ2-3,TRBV20-1,CSALVQGPDTQYF,TGCAGTGCCCTAGTCCAGGGTCCAGATACGCAGTATTTT
NA,few,TRBJ1-1,TRBV27,CASYSMVSGEGTEAFF,TGTGCCAGCTACTCCATGGTCTCGGGGGAGGGCACTGAAGCTTTCTTT
TRBD1,NA,TRBJ2-7,TRBV5-1,CASRQGDSTSEQYF,TGCGCCAGCAGACAGGGGGACTCCACGAGCGAGCAGTACTTC
NA,few,TRBJ2-7,TRBV20-1,CSARDTGVSYEQYF,TGCAGTGCTAGAGATACAGGTGTCTCCTACGAGCAGTACTTC
NA,NA,TRBJ2-7,TRBV4-1,CASSARDDEQYF,TGCGCCAGCAGCGCCCGGGACGACGAGCAGTACTTC
NA,few,TRBJ2-3,TRBV27,CASSRLGDTDTQYF,TGTGCCAGCAGCCGTCTGGGGGACACAGATACGCAGTATTTT
TRBD1,NA,TRBJ1-3,TRBV5-1,CASSAGQSISSGNTIYF,TGCGCCAGCAGCGCGGGACAGTCCATAAGCTCTGGAAACACCATATATTTT
TRBD2,many,TRBJ2-7,TRBV5-5,CASSPLLAGFYEQYF,TGTGCCAGCAGCCCGCTACTAGCGGGATTCTACGAGCAGTACTTC
NA,NA,TRBJ2-1,TRBV7-9,CASSLGAGGAGYEQFF,TGTGCCAGCAGCTTAGGGGCAGGGGGGGCCGGTTATGAGCAGTTCTTC